The 27 T cell receptor beta chains reported below all come from one sample, sequenced in a study of T cells in Graves' hyperthyroidism and ophthalmopathy. What was amplified from RNA transcripts were TCR beta CDR3 regions. TCR CDR3 regions were first amplified by RT-PCR with HTBI primers. One entry per CDR3 protein results from TCRdb running MiXCR on the multiplex PCR reads. In the table there are about 350,000 distinct CDR3 sequences, approximately 14% of which are singletons. Sequencing input: blood. These receptors came from a woman in her twenties or thirties with Graves' hyperthyroidism.

The V call is TRBV2, the J call TRBJ1-1; the match to TRBD1 covers 7 bases. The V gene's germline CDR1 is SNHLY and CDR2 FYNNEI. The CDR3 contains 14 residues. V gave up 10 bases and J gave up 5 bases; unmatched junction bases: 13. The CDR3 DNA reads TGTGCCACCGACCAACGAGACAGGGTAACTGAAGCTTTCTTT. Its translation is CATDQRDRVTEAFF.

The chain combines TRBV18 with TRBJ2-7; possibly TRBD1 for D (6 bases). From germline, CDR1 is KGHSH and CDR2 LQKENI. The CDR3 loop spans 15 amino acids. Trimming removed 3 bases at V and 1 base at J, with 13 bases between. This chain's CDR3 is CASSPSTDSSYEQYF. Here the CDR3 DNA reads TGTGCCAGCTCACCGAGTACGGACAGTTCCTACGAGCAGTACTTC.

V gene TRBV4-1 combines with J gene TRBJ2-5, with a weak D call TRBD1 (6 bases). Germline lookup yields CDR1 MGHRA and CDR2 YSYEKL. Trimming shortened V by 8 bases and J by 4 bases, and 17 bases separated the two germline ends. CDR3 length equals 14 residues. This CDR3 reads CASGFGGEGETQYF. The CDR3 coding sequence is TGCGCCAGCGGCTTTGGGGGCGAGGGAGAGACCCAGTACTTC.

In this sample, this clonotype turned up many times. The chain carries TRBV7-2 and TRBJ1-4; 10 bases are a match to TRBD1. CDR1 SGHTA and CDR2 FQGNSA come from the germline V gene. The CDR3 sequence is 15 residues long. Unmatched junction bases numbered 3, after V lost 1 base and J lost 7 bases. As DNA, the CDR3 is TGTGCCAGCAGCTTAGGGGGACAGGGGAGTGAAAAACTGTTTTTT. Amino acids: CASSLGGQGSEKLFF. The full variable domain, completed using reference TRBV7-2 and TRBJ1-4, is GAGVSQSPSNKVTEKGKDVELRCDPISGHTALYWYRQSLGQGLEFLIYFQGNSAPDKSGLPSDRFSAERTGGSVSTLTIQRTQQEDSAVYLCASSLGGQGSEKLFFGSGTQLSVL.

This clonotype was seen a handful of times. This chain joins TRBV6-5 and TRBJ2-7; the D gene could be TRBD1 or TRBD2 (5 bases each). The CDR3 is made up of 15 amino acids. Trimming removed 2 bases from V and 1 base from J, with 12 bases in between. The germline V gene has CDR1 MNHEY and CDR2 SVGAGI. This CDR3 reads CASSYPGDGSYEQYF. The CDR3 region has the DNA TGTGCCAGCAGTTACCCCGGGGACGGGTCCTACGAGCAGTACTTC.

The V and J genes are TRBV6-1 and TRBJ2-5; possibly TRBD1 or TRBD2 for D (6 bases each). Germline V lookup: CDR1 MNHNS, CDR2 SASEGT. V dropped 10 bases and J dropped 4 bases, with 19 bases sitting between them. This CDR3 has 14 residues. The CDR3 sequence is CAISRGPGRETQYF. Written as DNA, the CDR3 is TGTGCCATCTCCCGGGGGCCGGGGAGAGAGACCCAGTACTTC.

This clonotype was counted ten times or more. The J gene is TRBJ2-1, the V gene TRBV12-3 or TRBV12-4; 8 bases fit TRBD2. The J segment lost 3 bases and the V segment lost 4 bases, leaving 11 bases of the junction unmatched. CDR3 size: 17 residues. This chain's CDR3 is CASSSPWGGRFYNEQFF. In DNA, the CDR3 is TGTGCCAGCAGTTCGCCGTGGGGCGGGAGGTTCTACAATGAGCAGTTCTTC.

Turning to this clonotype: A much larger clone differs from this one at a single base, so this may be a read error. This chain connects TRBV11-2 to TRBJ2-4, with D perhaps TRBD1 (5 bases). This CDR3 is 14 amino acids long. Germline V gene data show CDR1 as SGHAT and CDR2 as FQNNGV. The CDR3 protein is CASSLVTAQNIQYF. The CDR3 DNA reads as TGTGCCAGCAGCTTAGTGACAGCCCAAAACATTCAGTACTTC.

This clonotype was seen ten or more times. This sequence joins TRBV24-1 and TRBJ2-2; a possible D gene is TRBD1 (5 bases). Germline assignment: CDR1 KGHDR and CDR2 SFDVKD. V lost 9 bases and J lost 0, with 13 bases in between. The CDR3 extends over 15 amino acids. CDR3 region: CATSRAGPNTGELFF. The CDR3 bases are TGTGCCACCTCCCGAGCAGGGCCGAACACCGGGGAGCTGTTTTTT.

This sequence joins TRBV6-5 and TRBJ2-5, with a possible D match to TRBD2 (5 bases). Germline CDR1 is MNHEY and CDR2 is SVGAGI. V lost 0 bases to trimming and J lost 2 bases, with 16 bases between them. This CDR3 spans 17 amino acids. CDR3 DNA: TGTGCCAGCAGTTACTCTCGGAGCGGAGGTTTTCAAGAGACCCAGTACTTC. It encodes CASSYSRSGGFQETQYF.

This clonotype has ten or more counts. The chain couples TRBV10-2 to TRBJ2-7; D is undetermined. Trimming took off 3 bases at V and 9 bases at J, with 12 bases between the two ends. CDR3 length equals 12 residues. Germline CDR1 WSHSY, CDR2 SAAADI. The CDR3 region is CASSDGNLAQYF. The CDR3 nucleotides read TGCGCCAGCAGTGACGGCAATCTTGCGCAGTACTTC.

The table lists this clonotype with many counts. V and J are TRBV28 and TRBJ1-5, with D possibly TRBD1 on 5 matching bases. This CDR3 spans 14 amino acids. The ends were cut back, 6 bases at V and 5 bases at J, with 14 bases in the middle. Germline V CDR1 and CDR2: MDHEN, SYDVKM. CDR3 protein: CASREPGSHQPQHF. The CDR3 DNA reads as TGTGCCAGCAGGGAACCAGGGTCACATCAGCCCCAGCATTTT.

This clonotype has ten or more counts. The V call is TRBV28, the J call TRBJ2-2, with D maybe TRBD1 (5 bases). This CDR3 is built from 16 residues. CDR1 is MDHEN and CDR2 is SYDVKM in the germline V gene. Trimming took off 3 bases at V and 5 bases at J, with 16 bases between the two ends. The CDR3 spells CASSFLQGFGTGELFF. The CDR3, as DNA: TGTGCCAGCAGTTTCCTCCAGGGTTTCGGAACCGGGGAGCTGTTTTTT.

This clonotype showed up many times. V and J are TRBV12-3 or TRBV12-4 and TRBJ2-1, with 7 nucleotides matching TRBD2. The CDR3 spans 13 residues. V lost 5 bases, J lost 8 bases, and 6 bases stayed unmatched. This CDR3 is CASSLRGDYEQFF. DNA for the CDR3: TGTGCCAGCAGTCTCCGGGGGGACTATGAGCAGTTCTTC.

A few counts support this clonotype. This rearrangement joins TRBV3-1 to TRBJ2-3; unclear D gene. The germline V gene encodes CDR1 LGHDT and CDR2 YNNKEL (reference sequence). The CDR3 consists of 14 residues. V was cut by 0 bases and J by 4 bases, with 8 bases left in between. CDR3 amino acids: CASSQDQLPDTQYF. DNA of the CDR3: TGTGCCAGCAGCCAAGACCAGTTACCAGATACGCAGTATTTT.

This clonotype was seen once. One end of the junction is discordant with germline, which a read error may explain. The V and J genes are TRBV7-8 and TRBJ2-5; 11 positions match TRBD2. Looked up from germline, CDR1 is SGHVS and CDR2 is FQNEAQ. The CDR3 is 16 amino acids. The CDR3: CASSQDGLAGRETQYF. The CDR3 region has the DNA TGCGCCAGCAGCCAAGACGGACTAGCGGGCCGGGAGACCCAGTACTTC.

This chain joins TRBV4-1 and TRBJ2-5; possible D gene TRBD2, 6 bases. With 4 bases removed from V and 5 bases from J, the gap between germline ends came to 17 bases. From germline, CDR1 is MGHRA and CDR2 YSYEKL. The CDR3 is 15 residues long. The CDR3 is CASSRRDWQDETQYF. The CDR3 DNA sequence: TGCGCCAGCAGCCGCCGGGACTGGCAGGACGAGACCCAGTACTTC.

V and J are TRBV6-1 and TRBJ1-1; unclear D gene. The germline V gene encodes CDR1 MNHNS and CDR2 SASEGT. Trimming took 5 bases from V and 6 from J, leaving 13 bases between them. This CDR3 spans 13 amino acids. The CDR3 bases are TGTGCCAGCAGTCGCACACGGTATGCTGAAGCTTTCTTT. Encoded protein: CASSRTRYAEAFF.

The table lists this clonotype with a few counts. The rearrangement uses TRBV7-2 and TRBJ1-5; 8 positions match TRBD1. The CDR3 runs to 14 residues. J was trimmed by 7 bases and V by 6 bases; bases with no gene match: 8. CDR1 and CDR2 from the germline V gene are SGHTA and FQGNSA. CDR3 sequence reads: CASRRDRGHQPQHF. DNA for the CDR3: TGTGCCAGCAGACGAGACAGGGGACACCAGCCCCAGCATTTT.

The chain recombines TRBV30 with TRBJ1-5; D remains ambiguous. Germline V gene data show CDR1 as GTSNPN and CDR2 as SVGIG (reference sequence). The CDR3 is 15 amino acids. V was clipped by 0 bases and J by 1 base, with 10 bases between them. CDR3 DNA sequence: TGTGCCTGGAGTGTAGGGAGTAGGAGCAATCAGCCCCAGCATTTT. Encoded protein: CAWSVGSRSNQPQHF.

This clonotype appeared many times. V gene TRBV6-1 combines with J gene TRBJ2-5; 7 bases agree with TRBD2. CDR1 and CDR2 from the germline V gene are MNHNS and SASEGT. With V trimmed by 5 bases and J by 3 bases, 6 bases remained unmatched. The CDR3 is 14 amino acids. CDR3 sequence reads: CASSPGGREETQYF. Written as DNA, the CDR3 is TGTGCCAGCAGTCCAGGAGGGAGGGAAGAGACCCAGTACTTC.

This clonotype occurred many times. V and J are TRBV7-2 and TRBJ1-3; D remains unclear. Germline V lookup: CDR1 SGHTA, CDR2 FQGNSA. Trimming pared 3 bases from V and 7 bases from J, leaving 7 bases between. CDR3 length equals 12 residues. The CDR3 spells CASSFPPNTIYF. CDR3 coding DNA: TGTGCCAGCAGCTTTCCCCCCAACACCATATATTTT. Looking up the rest from reference TRBV7-2 and TRBJ1-3 gives the full variable domain: GAGVSQSPSNKVTEKGKDVELRCDPISGHTALYWYRQSLGQGLEFLIYFQGNSAPDKSGLPSDRFSAERTGGSVSTLTIQRTQQEDSAVYLCASSFPPNTIYFGEGSWLTVV.

This clonotype was detected a few times. This sequence joins TRBV20-1 and TRBJ2-1; 8 nucleotides line up with TRBD2. Losses at the gene ends were 5 bases for V and 2 bases for J; bases not matched to a gene: 8. CDR1 and CDR2 (germline): DFQATT, SNEGSKA (reference sequence). This CDR3 is built from 15 residues. The CDR3, as DNA: TGCAGTGCTCCGCCCAGCGGGAGAACCTACAATGAGCAGTTCTTC. Its translation is CSAPPSGRTYNEQFF.

V gene TRBV5-4 combines with J gene TRBJ1-1; D is unclear. Looked up from germline, CDR1 is SGHNT and CDR2 is YYREEE (reference sequence). The ends were cut back, 4 bases at V and 6 bases at J, with 16 bases in the middle. The CDR3 runs to 14 residues. The CDR3 protein is CASSVGEPTPEAFF. In DNA form, the CDR3 reads TGTGCCAGCAGCGTTGGAGAGCCCACACCTGAAGCTTTCTTT.

This clonotype has a count of ten or more. The CDR3 nucleotides are TGTGCCACCAGCAGAGTATTTGGTTCCCCCCCGGGCATTCAGTACTTC. Encoded protein: CATSRVFGSPPGIQYF. The chain couples TRBV15 to TRBJ2-4; D uncertain. The CDR3 consists of 16 residues. CDR1 is LNHNV, CDR2 YYDKDF, per germline (reference sequence). The V and J ends lost 1 base and 9 bases respectively, with 19 bases between them.

This clonotype turned up a few times. A much bigger clone sits one base away, suggesting this may be a read error. The genes are TRBV6-2 or TRBV6-3 and TRBJ2-3; 7 nucleotides line up with TRBD1. J was trimmed by 3 bases and V by 6 bases; bases with no gene match: 3. This CDR3 has 13 residues. CDR1 and CDR2 (germline): MNHEY, SVGEGT. The CDR3 reads CASRETGTDTQYF. For the CDR3, the DNA is TGTGCCAGCAGGGAGACAGGGACAGATACGCAGTATTTT.

This clonotype came up a few times. The genes are TRBV7-6 and TRBJ2-5, with D tentatively TRBD2 (5 bases). This CDR3 is 14 amino acids long. The V end lost 1 base, the J end lost 0 bases, and 6 bases lay between the germline ends. CDR1 and CDR2 (germline): SGHVS, FNYEAQ. This CDR3 is CASSLGTHQETQYF. CDR3 coding DNA: TGTGCCAGCAGCTTAGGGACTCACCAAGAGACCCAGTACTTC.